The rows below give T cell receptor beta chains drawn from one sample of a study of T cell responses to AZD1222 COVID-19 vaccine. Clones were sequenced by immunoSEQ multiplex PCR, and TCRdb holds only the in-frame ones, with some missing. The sample contains about 85,000 clones, 75% to 95% of which appear only once. The input for sequencing was peripheral blood, taken 28 days after the second AZD1222 dose. All receptors come from an adult who received the AZD1222 COVID-19 vaccine. Each CDR3 is given with its conserved first and last residue. Each record gives: clone size, V gene, D gene, J gene, CDR3 length, CDR3 protein, CDR3 DNA. D genes are given only for firm matches. Clone size is stated in some rows and not others, as once, few, many or a class when expanded.

size: .
V: TRBV30
D: TRBD1
J: TRBJ1-5
length: 15
CDR3: CAWSVAGGGNQPQHF
DNA: TGTGCCTGGAGTGTAGCAGGGGGCGGAAATCAGCCCCAGCATTTT

size: few
V: TRBV27
D: TRBD1
J: TRBJ1-5
length: 14
CDR3: CASRGQGAGQPQHF
DNA: TGTGCCAGCAGGGGACAGGGGGCTGGTCAGCCCCAGCATTTT

size: .
V: TRBV6-5
D: TRBD2
J: TRBJ2-1
length: 12
CDR3: CAVGTTYNEQFF
DNA: TGTGCAGTCGGGACTACCTACAATGAGCAGTTCTTC

size: .
V: TRBV5-4
D: TRBD2
J: TRBJ2-2
length: 15
CDR3: CASSRLAENTGELFF
DNA: TGTGCCAGCAGCCGACTAGCGGAGAACACCGGGGAGCTGTTTTTT

size: .
V: TRBV7-2
D: .
J: TRBJ2-1
length: 14
CDR3: CASSLVRTTVEQFF
DNA: TGTGCCAGCAGCTTAGTGAGGACTACCGTAGAGCAGTTCTTC

size: .
V: TRBV28
D: .
J: TRBJ1-1
length: 12
CDR3: CASSLSGLRAFF
DNA: TGTGCCAGCAGTTTATCCGGATTAAGGGCTTTCTTT

size: .
V: TRBV4-3
D: TRBD2
J: TRBJ2-1
length: 15
CDR3: CASSQVAGGVNEQFF
DNA: TGCGCCAGCAGCCAAGTAGCGGGAGGGGTAAATGAGCAGTTCTTC

size: .
V: TRBV5-1
D: .
J: TRBJ1-6
length: 15
CDR3: CASSLESQEDSPLHF
DNA: TGCGCCAGCAGCTTGGAGTCACAAGAAGACTCACCCCTCCACTTT

size: .
V: TRBV18
D: TRBD1
J: TRBJ1-2
length: 14
CDR3: CASSTDRGDYGYTF
DNA: TGTGCCAGCTCAACGGACAGGGGGGACTATGGCTACACCTTC

size: .
V: TRBV29-1
D: .
J: TRBJ2-1
length: 12
CDR3: CSAEGQNNEQFF
DNA: TGCAGCGCCGAAGGGCAAAACAATGAGCAGTTCTTC

size: .
V: TRBV10-2
D: TRBD1
J: TRBJ2-7
length: 16
CDR3: CASSERGDRAFYEQYF
DNA: TGCGCCAGCAGTGAGAGAGGGGACAGGGCTTTCTACGAGCAGTACTTC

size: .
V: TRBV19
D: .
J: TRBJ2-7
length: 13
CDR3: CASSILAGYEQYF
DNA: TGTGCCAGTAGTATTTTAGCAGGGTACGAGCAGTACTTC

size: .
V: TRBV5-4
D: .
J: TRBJ2-7
length: 13
CDR3: CASSSRGIYEQYF
DNA: TGTGCCAGCAGCTCCCGGGGGATTTACGAGCAGTACTTC

size: .
V: TRBV3-1/TRBV3-2
D: .
J: TRBJ2-3
length: 15
CDR3: CASSPRLERSDTQYF
DNA: TGTGCCAGCAGCCCGCGACTAGAAAGGTCAGATACGCAGTATTTT

size: .
V: TRBV12-3/TRBV12-4
D: TRBD2
J: TRBJ2-2
length: 13
CDR3: CASSLGGAGELFF
DNA: TGTGCCAGCAGTTTGGGAGGGGCCGGGGAGCTGTTTTTT

size: .
V: TRBV27
D: TRBD1
J: TRBJ1-6
length: 14
CDR3: CASSWGTVDSPLHF
DNA: TGTGCCAGCAGTTGGGGGACAGTGGATTCACCCCTCCACTTT

size: .
V: TRBV27
D: TRBD1
J: TRBJ1-1
length: 13
CDR3: CASRQWDSTEAFF
DNA: TGTGCCAGCAGGCAGTGGGACAGCACTGAAGCTTTCTTT

size: .
V: TRBV6-4
D: TRBD2
J: TRBJ2-3
length: 15
CDR3: CASSHSPSGRDTQYF
DNA: TGTGCCAGCAGCCACTCCCCTAGCGGGAGAGATACGCAGTATTTT

size: .
V: TRBV21-1
D: .
J: TRBJ2-7
length: 9
CDR3: CASSATEYF
DNA: TGTGCCAGCAGCGCCACCGAGTACTTC

size: .
V: TRBV9
D: .
J: TRBJ2-1
length: 17
CDR3: CASSVEGWEVSYNEQFF
DNA: TGTGCCAGCAGCGTAGAGGGGTGGGAGGTCTCCTACAATGAGCAGTTCTTC

size: .
V: TRBV6-5
D: .
J: TRBJ2-7
length: 13
CDR3: CASKWTGSYEQYF
DNA: TGTGCCAGCAAGTGGACTGGAAGCTACGAGCAGTACTTC

size: .
V: TRBV12-3/TRBV12-4
D: .
J: TRBJ1-1
length: 13
CDR3: CASRADMNTEAFF
DNA: TGTGCCAGCAGGGCAGACATGAACACTGAAGCTTTCTTT

size: .
V: TRBV6-5
D: TRBD1
J: TRBJ1-4
length: 15
CDR3: CASERWDRGTEKLFF
DNA: TGTGCCAGCGAGAGATGGGACAGAGGGACGGAAAAACTGTTTTTT

size: .
V: TRBV5-8
D: TRBD2
J: TRBJ2-5
length: 16
CDR3: CASSAQPGLAGETQYF
DNA: TGTGCCAGCAGCGCGCAACCGGGACTAGCAGGAGAGACCCAGTACTTC

size: .
V: TRBV27
D: .
J: TRBJ2-6
length: 16
CDR3: CASSGQPNSGANVLTF
DNA: TGTGCCAGCAGCGGACAGCCTAACTCTGGGGCCAACGTCCTGACTTTC

size: .
V: TRBV4-2
D: TRBD2
J: TRBJ2-1
length: 14
CDR3: CASSRSGTRNEQFF
DNA: TGTGCCAGCAGCCGTAGCGGGACTAGGAATGAGCAGTTCTTC

size: .
V: TRBV19
D: .
J: TRBJ2-7
length: 14
CDR3: CASSPQGGPFEQYF
DNA: TGTGCCAGTAGTCCCCAAGGGGGGCCGTTCGAGCAGTACTTC

size: few
V: TRBV11-3
D: .
J: TRBJ2-3
length: 13
CDR3: CASSPSATDTQYF
DNA: TGTGCCAGCAGTCCCTCAGCCACAGATACGCAGTATTTT

size: .
V: TRBV3-1/TRBV3-2
D: TRBD1
J: TRBJ1-3
length: 16
CDR3: CASSPRTGPSGNTIYF
DNA: TGTGCCAGCAGCCCCCGGACAGGCCCCTCTGGAAACACCATATATTTT

size: .
V: TRBV4-2
D: .
J: TRBJ1-2
length: 16
CDR3: CASSPGTVQALSGYTF
DNA: TGTGCCAGCAGCCCCGGTACAGTCCAGGCCCTATCTGGCTACACCTTC

size: .
V: TRBV12-3/TRBV12-4
D: .
J: TRBJ1-1
length: 13
CDR3: CASSSQGNTEAFF
DNA: TGTGCCAGCAGTTCTCAGGGGAACACTGAAGCTTTCTTT

size: .
V: TRBV6-6
D: TRBD1
J: TRBJ2-7
length: 15
CDR3: CASSYYRDSSYEQYF
DNA: TGTGCCAGCAGTTACTACCGGGACAGCTCCTACGAGCAGTACTTC

size: .
V: TRBV7-2
D: TRBD2
J: TRBJ2-7
length: 14
CDR3: CASSLGLAGYEQYF
DNA: TGTGCCAGCAGCTTAGGGCTAGCGGGGTACGAGCAGTACTTC

size: few
V: TRBV3-1/TRBV3-2
D: .
J: TRBJ1-2
length: 13
CDR3: CASSQGGYYGYTF
DNA: TGTGCCAGCAGCCAAGGGGGGTACTATGGCTACACCTTC

size: once
V: TRBV27
D: TRBD2
J: TRBJ2-1
length: 17
CDR3: CASSFPGLAGDYNEQFF
DNA: TGTGCCAGCAGTTTCCCCGGACTAGCGGGAGACTACAATGAGCAGTTCTTC

size: once
V: TRBV7-3
D: .
J: TRBJ2-1
length: 14
CDR3: CASAHSGPNNEQFF
DNA: TGTGCCAGCGCCCACTCGGGGCCCAACAATGAGCAGTTCTTC

size: .
V: TRBV19
D: TRBD1
J: TRBJ1-5
length: 15
CDR3: CASSTVTGDDQPQHF
DNA: TGTGCCAGTAGTACCGTAACAGGGGACGATCAGCCCCAGCATTTT

size: .
V: TRBV27
D: .
J: TRBJ1-2
length: 17
CDR3: CASSLSTGTTLNYGYTF
DNA: TGTGCCAGCAGTTTAAGCACCGGGACTACACTAAACTATGGCTACACCTTC

size: .
V: TRBV11-2
D: TRBD1
J: TRBJ1-2
length: 15
CDR3: CASSLGTGVGYGYTF
DNA: TGTGCCAGCAGCTTAGGGACAGGGGTGGGCTATGGCTACACCTTC

size: .
V: TRBV14
D: TRBD2
J: TRBJ2-5
length: 16
CDR3: CASSHGGLAGLETQYF
DNA: TGTGCCAGCAGCCATGGAGGGCTAGCGGGATTGGAGACCCAGTACTTC

size: .
V: TRBV19
D: .
J: TRBJ1-2
length: 14
CDR3: CASMDRAGKDGYTF
DNA: TGTGCCAGTATGGACCGCGCGGGGAAGGATGGCTACACCTTC

size: .
V: TRBV7-9
D: TRBD2
J: TRBJ2-1
length: 16
CDR3: CASSPPMVAGDNEQFF
DNA: TGTGCCAGCTCCCCCCCCATGGTAGCGGGAGACAATGAGCAGTTCTTC

size: .
V: TRBV14
D: TRBD2
J: TRBJ2-1
length: 14
CDR3: CASSRTSGSMEQFF
DNA: TGTGCCAGCAGCCGGACTAGCGGGAGCATGGAGCAGTTCTTC

size: once
V: TRBV28
D: .
J: TRBJ1-2
length: 14
CDR3: CASSLNRGSYGYTF
DNA: TGTGCCAGCAGTTTAAACCGGGGTAGCTATGGCTACACCTTC

size: .
V: TRBV7-8
D: TRBD1
J: TRBJ2-1
length: 13
CDR3: CASSQQGGNEQFF
DNA: TGTGCCAGCAGCCAACAGGGGGGAAATGAGCAGTTCTTC

size: .
V: TRBV3-1/TRBV3-2
D: .
J: TRBJ2-7
length: 14
CDR3: CASSGGRGPLEQYF
DNA: TGTGCCAGCAGCGGGGGCAGGGGTCCCTTAGAGCAGTACTTC

size: .
V: TRBV27
D: TRBD2
J: TRBJ2-2
length: 15
CDR3: CASSKLAGASGELFF
DNA: TGTGCCAGCAGTAAACTAGCGGGAGCTTCCGGGGAGCTGTTTTTT

size: .
V: TRBV4-1
D: .
J: TRBJ1-5
length: 15
CDR3: CASSQDGAGRQPQHF
DNA: TGCGCCAGCAGCCAAGATGGGGCAGGGAGGCAGCCCCAGCATTTT

size: .
V: TRBV10-3
D: TRBD2
J: TRBJ2-3
length: 15
CDR3: CASSLSSGGTDTQYF
DNA: TGTGCCAGCAGTCTTTCTAGCGGAGGCACAGATACGCAGTATTTT

size: .
V: TRBV11-2
D: .
J: TRBJ1-6
length: 15
CDR3: CASREQGSYNSPLHF
DNA: TGTGCCAGCAGGGAACAGGGTTCCTATAATTCACCCCTCCACTTT

size: .
V: TRBV5-1
D: TRBD2
J: TRBJ2-1
length: 16
CDR3: CASSWGSGTPYNEQFF
DNA: TGCGCCAGCAGTTGGGGTAGCGGGACCCCCTACAATGAGCAGTTCTTC

size: .
V: TRBV6-2/TRBV6-3
D: .
J: TRBJ2-3
length: 18
CDR3: CASSYSFGAGDLTDTQYF
DNA: TGTGCCAGCAGTTACAGTTTTGGGGCAGGGGACCTCACAGATACGCAGTATTTT

size: .
V: TRBV4-3
D: TRBD1
J: TRBJ2-7
length: 13
CDR3: CASSQTGSGEQYF
DNA: TGCGCCAGCAGCCAGACAGGGTCGGGCGAGCAGTACTTC

size: once
V: TRBV9
D: .
J: TRBJ1-3
length: 14
CDR3: CASSNRDFGNTIYF
DNA: TGTGCCAGCAGCAACCGGGATTTTGGAAACACCATATATTTT

size: .
V: TRBV5-1
D: .
J: TRBJ2-2
length: 16
CDR3: CASSPTGQLNTGELFF
DNA: TGCGCCAGCAGCCCTACCGGACAGCTGAACACCGGGGAGCTGTTTTTT